This TCR beta chain was sequenced during a study of blood T cells in healthy people across ages. Through a sample-barcoded 5' primer and a J-beta primer mix, a second PCR was run for roughly 7 to 11 cycles. TCRdb re-called the 5' RACE reads through MiXCR, storing one row per CDR3 protein. Here the sample spans 1.5 million to 2 million distinct CDR3 sequences, roughly 30% being singletons. There are 14 residues in the CDR3. Trimming stripped 3 bases from V and 3 bases from J, with 12 bases between. The clonotype comes from a woman aged 30 to 39 in good health. Sequencing was carried out using blood. This chain uses TRBV12-3 or TRBV12-4 with TRBJ2-7, with D possibly being TRBD1 or TRBD2 (5 bases each). In nucleotides, the CDR3 is TGTGCCAGCAGTTTGGGGCCGAGGGTCTACGAGCAGTACTTC. The encoded protein is CASSLGPRVYEQYF.